This is a list of T cell receptor beta chains from one sample in a study of type 1 and type 2 diabetes patients. TCRdb re-called the multiplex PCR reads through MiXCR, storing one row per CDR3 protein. The table lists 270,000 or so distinct CDR3 sequences, roughly 44% of them singletons. Sequences were obtained from peripheral blood mononuclear cells (PBMCs). The receptors stem from a man younger than 30 with type 2 diabetes. Both conserved end residues are part of each CDR3. D genes are given only for firm matches. Part of the rows lack a size; the others show once, few, many or a class for expanded clones.

NA	10	TRBJ1-1	TRBV28	NA	TGTGCCAGCAGTTCCGGGGCGAGGGCGTTT	CASSSGARAF
NA	13	TRBJ1-2	TRBV5-1	NA	TGCGCCAGCAAGGCAGGCGGGGACTATGGCTACACCTTC	CASKAGGDYGYTF
NA	13	TRBJ2-1	TRBV6-1	NA	TGTGCCAGCAGGGTACCGGTTTATGAGCAGCAGTTCTTC	CASRVPVYEQQFF
NA	13	TRBJ2-7	TRBV30	many	TGTGCCTGGAGTGTGTCGGCTTACTACGAGCAGTACTTC	CAWSVSAYYEQYF
NA	16	TRBJ2-3	TRBV15	NA	TGTGCCACCAGCAAAGAGCGGGCCGTTCCCACAGATACGCAGTATTTT	CATSKERAVPTDTQYF
TRBD2	15	TRBJ2-1	TRBV7-9	NA	TGTGCTAGCAGCGTTAGCGGGGGGGCCCCTTATGAGCAGTTCTTC	CASSVSGGAPYEQFF
TRBD2	16	TRBJ2-7	TRBV7-2	few	TGTGCCAGCAGCCTAACGAGCGGGAGAGACGTGTACGAGCAGTACTTC	CASSLTSGRDVYEQYF
NA	14	TRBJ1-6	TRBV3-1	NA	TGTGCCAGCAGCCAAACGGCACGGAGTTCACCCCTCCACTTT	CASSQTARSSPLHF
TRBD1	14	TRBJ1-4	TRBV7-3	NA	TGTGCCAGCAGTCAGACAGGGGAGGACGAAAGACTGTTTTTT	CASSQTGEDERLFF
NA	15	TRBJ1-1	TRBV7-2	NA	TGTGCCAGCAGCCAAGAGTCCGGGACTTACACTGAAGCTTTCTTT	CASSQESGTYTEAFF
NA	11	TRBJ2-1	TRBV20-1	few	TGCAGTGCTGACTCCTACAATGAGCAGTTCTTC	CSADSYNEQFF
NA	16	TRBJ2-3	TRBV10-3	NA	TGTGCCATCAGTGTCCAGGGGGGGGCCCCCACAGATACGCAGTATTTT	CAISVQGGAPTDTQYF
TRBD2	15	TRBJ2-7	TRBV5-4	few	TGTGCCAGCAGCTTGGCAGCGGGGAGCTCCTACGAGCAGTACTTC	CASSLAAGSSYEQYF
TRBD2	15	TRBJ2-7	TRBV6-2/TRBV6-3	NA	TGTGCCAGCAGTCTTGGAGCGGGGGGAACCTACGAGCAGTACTTC	CASSLGAGGTYEQYF
TRBD1	13	TRBJ2-2	TRBV7-3	NA	TGTGCCAGCAGCTCCAGGACAGGCGGGGAGCTGTTTTTT	CASSSRTGGELFF
TRBD2	15	TRBJ2-3	TRBV19	many	TGTGCCAGTCAAGGCCTAGCGGGGGACACAGATACGCAGTATTTT	CASQGLAGDTDTQYF
NA	15	TRBJ2-6	TRBV25-1	NA	TGTGCCAGCAGCACCGACAGCTCTGGGGCCAACGTCCTGACTTTC	CASSTDSSGANVLTF
TRBD1	12	TRBJ2-7	TRBV27	NA	TGTGCCAGCTTTAAGCCAGGGGGCGAGCAGTACTTC	CASFKPGGEQYF
NA	12	TRBJ1-1	TRBV30	NA	TGTGCCTGGAGAAGGGGAGGCACTGAAGCTTTCTTT	CAWRRGGTEAFF
TRBD1	14	TRBJ2-7	TRBV7-2	NA	TGTGCCAGCCTGCAATTGGGACAGGTACAAGGGCAGTACTTC	CASLQLGQVQGQYF
NA	12	TRBJ2-1	TRBV7-3	NA	TGTGCCAGCAGCATTGGACGGAGTGGGCTTTTCTTC	CASSIGRSGLFF
TRBD2	20	TRBJ2-1	TRBV5-1	NA	TGCGCCAGCAGCCACTACTTTGGCGGAGCGAACATCCCGCGGGAGAATGAGCAGTTCTTC	CASSHYFGGANIPRENEQFF
NA	16	TRBJ1-4	TRBV5-1	NA	TGCGCCAGCAGCTTGGCCGGAGGGACGGTTAATGAAAAACTGTTTTTT	CASSLAGGTVNEKLFF
NA	13	TRBJ1-5	TRBV28	NA	TGTGCCAGGACGGACGGAAAAAATCAGCCCCAGCATTTT	CARTDGKNQPQHF
NA	17	TRBJ2-5	TRBV19	few	TGTGCCAGTAGTTTTGGAGGGTGGGTCAAGGGGGCAGAGACCCAGTACTTC	CASSFGGWVKGAETQYF
NA	14	TRBJ2-7	TRBV6-6	few	TGTGCCAGCAGTTACGGAGGGACTCCCTACGAGCAGTACTTC	CASSYGGTPYEQYF
TRBD2	17	TRBJ2-2	TRBV10-3	few	TGTGCCATCAGTGAATATTCGCGGGGGGATAACACCGGGGAGCTGTTTTTT	CAISEYSRGDNTGELFF
TRBD2	14	TRBJ2-1	TRBV20-1	few	TGCAGTGCTAGAGGGACTAGCGGTAACAATGAGCAGTTCTTC	CSARGTSGNNEQFF
TRBD1	13	TRBJ2-7	TRBV27	few	TGTGCCAGCAGTGCCAGGGGGCGGTACGAGCAGTACTTC	CASSARGRYEQYF
NA	12	TRBJ1-2	TRBV2	few	TGTGCCGGGGCGCGGGGCGTAGATGGCTACACCTTC	CAGARGVDGYTF
NA	12	TRBJ2-5	TRBV7-2	few	TGTGCCAGCAGCCCTTACCAGGAGACCCAGTACTTC	CASSPYQETQYF
TRBD2	14	TRBJ2-7	TRBV7-3	many	TGTGCCAGCAGCCTGACTAGCGGGGGGAATGAGCAGTACTTC	CASSLTSGGNEQYF
NA	13	TRBJ1-6	TRBV14	NA	TGTGCCAGCAGTATACCCCCGGAGTCACCCCTCCACTTT	CASSIPPESPLHF
NA	15	TRBJ1-1	TRBV13	once	TGTGCCAGCAGCTTAGGGCCGGGGGCATCGGCTGAAGCTTTCTTT	CASSLGPGASAEAFF
NA	13	TRBJ1-6	TRBV15	NA	TGTGCTGCCAGCAGCCAGGGAGCATCACCCCTCCACTTT	CAASSQGASPLHF
NA	15	TRBJ2-4	TRBV13	NA	TGTGCCAGCAGTTACTCGAGGCTAGCCAAAAACATTCAGTACTTC	CASSYSRLAKNIQYF
TRBD2	16	TRBJ2-3	TRBV12-5	NA	TGTGCTAGTGGTTTCGGGGGGACTATCCCCTCAGATACGCAGTATTTT	CASGFGGTIPSDTQYF
NA	15	TRBJ2-5	TRBV30	few	TGTGCCTGGAGTGTAAGGTGGCAGACACAAGAGACCCAGTACTTC	CAWSVRWQTQETQYF
NA	14	TRBJ1-2	TRBV6-5	NA	TGTGCCAGCAGTTACTCGTCGTCTTTCTATGGCTACACCTTC	CASSYSSSFYGYTF
NA	13	TRBJ2-5	TRBV7-2	few	TGTGCCAGCAGCTTAAGCAATCAAGAGACCCAGTACTTC	CASSLSNQETQYF
TRBD2	16	TRBJ2-3	TRBV10-3	NA	TGTGCCATCAGTACCATTAGCGGGAGTGTCACAGATACGCAGTATTTT	CAISTISGSVTDTQYF
NA	13	TRBJ2-3	TRBV24-1	NA	TGTGCCACCAGTGATGACAGTGGCATCACGCAGTATTTT	CATSDDSGITQYF
TRBD2	15	TRBJ2-3	TRBV4-1	NA	TGCGCCAGCAGCCAAATTAGCGGGGGCGGAGATACGCAGTATTTT	CASSQISGGGDTQYF
TRBD1	15	TRBJ1-5	TRBV11-2	NA	TGTGCCAGCAGCGCCGGGACAGGGGTTCGGCAGCCCCAGCATTTT	CASSAGTGVRQPQHF
NA	15	TRBJ2-1	TRBV13	few	TGTGCCAGCAGCTCTGGGGGGATCCGGGTCAATGAGCAGTTCTTC	CASSSGGIRVNEQFF
NA	13	TRBJ2-2	TRBV4-1	NA	TGCGCCAGCAGCTGGGAGTACACCGGGGAGCTGTTTTTT	CASSWEYTGELFF
TRBD2	14	TRBJ2-7	TRBV2	many	TGTGCCAGCAGGGCTAGACTAGCCGACTACGAGCAGTACTTC	CASRARLADYEQYF
NA	12	TRBJ1-1	TRBV29-1	NA	TGCAGCGGGGGACACTTGAACACTGAAGCTTTCTTT	CSGGHLNTEAFF
TRBD2	19	TRBJ2-7	TRBV20-1	few	TGCAGTGCTAGAGCCCCCAAGAATAGCGGGAGGGAACTAGCCTACGAGCAGTACTTC	CSARAPKNSGRELAYEQYF
TRBD2	16	TRBJ2-5	TRBV7-2	NA	TGTGCCAGCAGCCAAGATGCGGGGGGGCAGGGCGAGACCCAGTACTTC	CASSQDAGGQGETQYF
TRBD1	20	TRBJ1-6	TRBV27	NA	TGTGCCAGCAGTTCGATCACCGGTTGGGGCGGGACAGCGGATAATTCACCCCTCCACTTT	CASSSITGWGGTADNSPLHF